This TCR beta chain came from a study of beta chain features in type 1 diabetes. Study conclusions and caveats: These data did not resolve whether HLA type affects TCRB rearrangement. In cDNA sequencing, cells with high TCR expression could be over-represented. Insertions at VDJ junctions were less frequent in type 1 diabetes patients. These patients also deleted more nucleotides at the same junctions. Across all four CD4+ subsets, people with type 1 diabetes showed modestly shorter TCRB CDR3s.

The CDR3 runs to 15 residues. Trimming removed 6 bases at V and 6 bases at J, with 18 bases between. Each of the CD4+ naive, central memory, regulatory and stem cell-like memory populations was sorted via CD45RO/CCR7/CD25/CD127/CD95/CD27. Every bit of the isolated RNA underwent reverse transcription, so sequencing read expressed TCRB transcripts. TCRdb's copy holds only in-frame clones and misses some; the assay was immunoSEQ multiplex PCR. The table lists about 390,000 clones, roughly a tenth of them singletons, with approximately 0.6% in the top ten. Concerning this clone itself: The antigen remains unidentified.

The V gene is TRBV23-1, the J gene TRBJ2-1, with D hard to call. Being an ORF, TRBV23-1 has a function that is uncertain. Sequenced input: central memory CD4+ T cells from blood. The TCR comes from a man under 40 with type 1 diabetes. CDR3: CASSQDWPRTNEQFF. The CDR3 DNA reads TGCGCCAGCAGCCAAGATTGGCCCAGAACCAATGAGCAGTTCTTC.